This T cell receptor beta chain was documented in a study of neurological immune-mediated disorders. Study summary: Of the multiple sclerosis patients, about 34 in total, roughly 30 were relapsing-remitting and 3 were secondary progressive.

From the 5' RACE reads, TCRdb called clonotypes with MiXCR, one entry per CDR3 protein. The table records 55,000 to 65,000 distinct CDR3 sequences, around 3.6% of them present only once. Germline V lookup: CDR1 DFQATT, CDR2 SNEGSKA (reference sequence). The CDR3 spans 16 residues. Trimming removed 6 bases from V and 6 bases from J; junction bases left unmatched: 19. Broader study findings: Expanded clones shared no CDR3 amino acid sequences across subjects, suggesting private repertoires in all groups. It was the repertoires of 18 of 34 multiple sclerosis patients that phylogenetic grouping placed in one related-CDR3 cluster, which is a possible signature. Patients with HTLV-1-associated myelopathy showed the most TCR clonal expansion. Those with multiple sclerosis showed the least, falling below healthy controls.

At least ten counts were recorded for this clonotype. Its antigen is unidentified. V gene TRBV20-1 combines with J gene TRBJ2-7; 8 bases are a match to TRBD1. The sequenced sample consisted of PBMCs. The clonotype was recovered from a young woman with multiple sclerosis. For the CDR3, the DNA is TGCAGTGCCCCACGCTACACAGGGGGACGAGAGAGCGAGCAGTACTTC. It yields the protein CSAPRYTGGRESEQYF.